Listed here are 6 T cell receptor beta chains from one sample, sequenced in a study of T cell responses to AZD1222 COVID-19 vaccine. TCRdb's table, derived via immunoSEQ multiplex PCR, lists solely in-frame clones and lacks some. The data show about 140,000 clones, around 90% seen once. The sequencing here drew on peripheral blood, taken on day 0 of AZD1222 vaccination. The receptors stem from an adult in good health.

The CDR3 loop reads CASFDTLNTEAFF. The CDR3 DNA reads as TGTGCCAGCTTTGACACCTTGAACACTGAAGCTTTCTTT. This rearrangement joins TRBV28 to TRBJ1-1; D ambiguous. The CDR3 sequence is 13 residues long. V was shortened by 8 bases and J by 0 bases, with 10 bases between the two germline ends. The germline gives CDR1 MDHEN, CDR2 SYDVKM.

The V gene is TRBV7-2, the J gene TRBJ1-1; D may be TRBD1 (6 bases). Germline CDR1 and CDR2: SGHTA and FQGNSA. The length of the CDR3 is 15 residues. With 5 bases removed from V and 5 bases from J, the gap between germline ends came to 18 bases. CDR3: CASSPTLVRGTEAFF. The CDR3 DNA is TGTGCCAGCAGCCCGACATTAGTAAGGGGGACTGAAGCTTTCTTT. The whole variable domain, filled in from reference TRBV7-2 and TRBJ1-1, reads GAGVSQSPSNKVTEKGKDVELRCDPISGHTALYWYRQSLGQGLEFLIYFQGNSAPDKSGLPSDRFSAERTGGSVSTLTIQRTQQEDSAVYLCASSPTLVRGTEAFFGQGTRLTVV.

V and J are TRBV28 and TRBJ2-5; 7 bases are a match to TRBD2. J gave up 3 bases and V 3 bases, and 7 bases lay outside the gene matches. The CDR3 runs to 15 residues. Germline loops: CDR1 MDHEN, CDR2 SYDVKM. The CDR3 DNA reads as TGTGCCAGCAGTTTCGTTAGGGAGGGGAAAGAGACCCAGTACTTC. It codes for CASSFVREGKETQYF.

DNA of the CDR3: TGTGCCAGCAGCTTACGAATTGGACTCTCAGGCCAGCCCCAGCATTTT. Translation: CASSLRIGLSGQPQHF. The chain combines TRBV28 with TRBJ1-5; no reliable D call. Germline V gives CDR1 MDHEN, CDR2 SYDVKM. V was pared by 6 bases and J by 7 bases, with 22 bases between. The CDR3 totals 16 residues.

J is TRBJ1-4 and V is TRBV7-9, with D tentatively TRBD1 (5 bases). V dropped 0 bases and J dropped 6 bases, with 14 bases sitting between them. The CDR3 has 16 amino acids. CDR1 is SEHNR and CDR2 is FQNEAQ in the germline V gene (reference sequence). The CDR3 DNA is TGTGCCAGCAGCTTAGCGGGGCGAGGGGATGATGAAAAACTGTTTTTT. This sequence encodes CASSLAGRGDDEKLFF.

The chain combines TRBV3-1 (or the pseudogene TRBV3-2) with TRBJ2-1; TRBD2 aligns across 9 bases. V dropped 5 bases and J dropped 7; count of bases not matched to a gene: 15. Germline loops: CDR1 LGHDT, CDR2 YNNKEL (reference sequence). The CDR3 length is 17 residues. The CDR3 reads CASSLITSGPRGNEQFF. The CDR3 region has the DNA TGTGCCAGCAGCTTGATTACTAGCGGGCCCCGGGGTAATGAGCAGTTCTTC.